The rows below give T cell receptor beta chains drawn from one sample of a study of T cell changes during pregnancy in multiple sclerosis. TCRdb's table, derived via immunoSEQ multiplex PCR, lists solely in-frame clones and lacks some. The sample consists of about 40,000 clones, about 90% of them appearing once. The source was CD4+ T cells from peripheral blood mononuclear cells, collected before pregnancy. Receptors originate from a female donor with multiple sclerosis, enrolled in a pregnancy study. CDR3s include the opening cysteine and the closing phenylalanine or tryptophan. D genes are given only for firm matches. The size of a clone is reported for some rows only, either as once, few or many, or as a class for expanded clones.

V	J	size	D	CDR3	DNA
TRBV6-5	TRBJ2-7	NA	TRBD2	CASTYSGGTYEQYF	TGTGCCAGCACCTATAGCGGGGGAACCTACGAGCAGTACTTC
TRBV5-4	TRBJ2-1	NA	TRBD2	CASMRTSGRGSGEQFF	TGTGCCAGCATGAGGACTAGCGGGAGGGGAAGCGGTGAGCAGTTCTTC
TRBV11-1	TRBJ1-1	NA	NA	CASSRVRDEAFF	TGTGCCAGCAGCAGAGTGAGGGATGAAGCTTTCTTT
TRBV14	TRBJ2-7	NA	NA	CASSQGEGIYYEQYF	TGTGCCAGCAGCCAAGGAGAGGGCATTTACTACGAGCAGTACTTC
TRBV28	TRBJ2-3	NA	NA	CASSLQGSSTDTQYF	TGTGCCAGCAGTTTACAGGGGTCTAGCACAGATACGCAGTATTTT
TRBV7-2	TRBJ2-2	NA	TRBD2	CASSKRLAGGLFF	TGTGCCAGCAGCAAAAGACTAGCGGGAGGTCTGTTTTTT
TRBV28	TRBJ1-1	NA	TRBD1	CASSPRDSSMNTEAFF	TGTGCCAGCAGTCCAAGGGACAGCTCCATGAACACTGAAGCTTTCTTT
TRBV4-1	TRBJ1-1	NA	TRBD1	CASSTRTGPPEAFF	TGCGCCAGCAGCACTCGGACAGGCCCCCCTGAAGCTTTCTTT
TRBV19	TRBJ2-3	NA	TRBD2	CASSKLAGPNTDTQYF	TGTGCCAGTAGTAAACTAGCGGGACCTAACACAGATACGCAGTATTTT
TRBV6-5	TRBJ2-3	NA	NA	CASRTQGRGADTQYF	TGTGCCAGCAGGACGCAGGGGAGGGGTGCAGATACGCAGTATTTT
TRBV29-1	TRBJ1-2	NA	NA	CSDTQGTGGYTF	TGCAGCGATACTCAGGGGACGGGTGGCTACACCTTC
TRBV5-1	TRBJ2-3	NA	NA	CASSFGVAPDTQYF	TGCGCCAGCAGCTTCGGGGTTGCCCCGGATACGCAGTATTTT
TRBV10-3	TRBJ1-2	NA	NA	CAIKWSHEGYTF	TGTGCCATCAAGTGGTCTCATGAGGGCTACACCTTC
TRBV7-9	TRBJ1-2	NA	TRBD1	CASSFGQGANYGYTF	TGTGCCAGCAGCTTTGGACAGGGGGCCAACTATGGCTACACCTTC
TRBV12-5	TRBJ2-1	NA	TRBD2	CASGFGLANNEQFF	TGTGCTAGTGGTTTCGGACTAGCTAACAATGAGCAGTTCTTC
TRBV7-6	TRBJ1-4	once	NA	CASSLVGGSANEKLFF	TGTGCCAGCAGCTTAGTCGGGGGATCGGCTAATGAAAAACTGTTTTTT
TRBV7-8	TRBJ2-1	NA	NA	CASRPLSSYNEQFF	TGTGCCAGCAGACCCCTGAGCTCCTACAATGAGCAGTTCTTC
TRBV5-1	TRBJ2-1	NA	NA	CASSLAVGVGNEQFF	TGCGCCAGCAGCTTGGCCGTGGGAGTCGGCAATGAGCAGTTCTTC
TRBV27	TRBJ2-5	NA	TRBD1	CASSARTGYVSETQYF	TGTGCCAGCAGCGCCCGGACAGGGTATGTTTCGGAGACCCAGTACTTC
TRBV4-3	TRBJ2-3	NA	TRBD2	CASSQARPGLAKGHTDTQYF	TGCGCCAGCAGCCAAGCTAGACCGGGACTAGCGAAGGGGCACACAGATACGCAGTATTTT
TRBV30	TRBJ1-1	NA	NA	CAWQWGDGTEAFF	TGTGCCTGGCAGTGGGGGGACGGCACTGAAGCTTTCTTT
TRBV2	TRBJ2-1	NA	TRBD2	CASRVNAGGITNEQFF	TGTGCCAGCAGAGTTAACGCGGGAGGGATCACGAATGAGCAGTTCTTC
TRBV4-2	TRBJ1-3	NA	NA	CASSPSPPDSGNTIYF	TGTGCCAGCAGCCCTAGTCCTCCCGACTCTGGAAACACCATATATTTT
TRBV19	TRBJ1-5	NA	TRBD1	CASRNTGGGNQPQHF	TGTGCCAGTAGAAATACAGGGGGCGGCAATCAGCCCCAGCATTTT
TRBV7-8	TRBJ2-1	NA	NA	CASSQRLNNEQFF	TGTGCCAGCAGCCAAAGACTAAACAATGAGCAGTTCTTC
TRBV7-6	TRBJ1-5	NA	NA	CASSLGGAQPQHF	TGTGCCAGCAGCTTGGGGGGGGCTCAGCCCCAGCATTTT
TRBV19	TRBJ1-5	NA	TRBD1	CASSISSAGGWISNQPQHF	TGTGCCAGTAGTATATCGTCCGCAGGGGGTTGGATTAGCAATCAGCCCCAGCATTTT
TRBV27	TRBJ1-1	NA	NA	CASSLSTANTEAFF	TGTGCCAGCAGTTTATCGACAGCCAACACTGAAGCTTTCTTT
TRBV5-4	TRBJ1-1	NA	NA	CASSLIDDMNTEAFF	TGTGCCAGCAGCTTAATCGACGACATGAACACTGAAGCTTTCTTT
TRBV15	TRBJ2-1	NA	NA	CATSSGSRGHNEQFF	TGTGCCACCAGCAGCGGGAGTAGGGGACACAATGAGCAGTTCTTC
TRBV7-2	TRBJ2-1	NA	TRBD1	CASSRRTGGKSNEQFF	TGTGCCAGCAGCCGACGGACAGGGGGAAAGAGCAATGAGCAGTTCTTC
TRBV14	TRBJ2-1	NA	NA	CASSQVNEQFF	TGTGCCAGCAGCCAAGTAAATGAGCAGTTCTTC
TRBV12-5	TRBJ2-1	NA	NA	CASGFHPLAEQFF	TGTGCTAGTGGTTTCCACCCTCTAGCGGAGCAGTTCTTC
TRBV7-2	TRBJ2-7	NA	TRBD1	CASSISPGQSYEQYF	TGTGCCAGCAGCATTAGTCCGGGACAGTCCTACGAGCAGTACTTC
TRBV14	TRBJ2-5	NA	NA	CASSQAAGGSAQYF	TGTGCCAGCAGCCAAGCGGCAGGGGGGTCGGCCCAGTACTTC
TRBV5-4	TRBJ2-1	NA	NA	CASSLALGSNNEQFF	TGTGCCAGCAGCTTGGCCCTAGGTTCGAACAATGAGCAGTTCTTC
TRBV6-5	TRBJ1-2	NA	TRBD1	CASSDRGQIYGYTF	TGTGCCAGCAGTGACAGGGGGCAAATCTATGGCTACACCTTC
TRBV6-4	TRBJ1-1	NA	NA	CASSERGGRNTEAFF	TGTGCCAGCAGTGAGAGGGGCGGGAGGAACACTGAAGCTTTCTTT
TRBV5-1	TRBJ2-1	NA	TRBD1	CASSWGQGPFEQFF	TGCGCCAGCAGCTGGGGACAGGGGCCGTTTGAGCAGTTCTTC
TRBV7-9	TRBJ1-6	NA	NA	CASSPGASYNSPLHF	TGTGCCAGCAGCCCGGGTGCGTCCTATAATTCACCCCTCCACTTT
TRBV7-6	TRBJ2-2	once	NA	CASSLEPGELFF	TGTGCCAGCAGCTTAGAGCCCGGGGAGCTGTTTTTT
TRBV29-1	TRBJ2-7	NA	NA	CSVQTYEQYF	TGCAGCGTCCAGACCTACGAGCAGTACTTC
TRBV5-4	TRBJ1-1	NA	NA	CASSLDPVYTEAFF	TGTGCCAGCAGCTTGGATCCGGTATACACTGAAGCTTTCTTT
TRBV10-3	TRBJ2-7	few	TRBD1	CAIRDRETYEQYF	TGTGCCATCAGGGACAGGGAGACCTACGAGCAGTACTTC
TRBV6-1	TRBJ2-7	NA	TRBD2	CASRSSGNYEQYF	TGTGCCAGCAGGTCTAGCGGGAACTACGAGCAGTACTTC
TRBV6-1	TRBJ2-7	few	NA	CASSGQTGAYEQYF	TGTGCCAGCAGTGGCCAAACAGGAGCCTACGAGCAGTACTTC
TRBV6-5	TRBJ2-7	NA	NA	CASSPRTWRYEQYF	TGTGCCAGCAGTCCCAGAACCTGGCGGTACGAGCAGTACTTC
TRBV19	TRBJ2-1	NA	TRBD2	CASSIGTSGSNEQFF	TGTGCCAGTAGTATAGGGACTAGCGGGAGCAATGAGCAGTTCTTC
TRBV11-2	TRBJ2-7	NA	NA	CASSLYAGYEQYF	TGTGCCAGCAGCTTATACGCAGGATACGAGCAGTACTTC
TRBV2	TRBJ2-3	NA	TRBD2	CASSEAGGVTDTQYF	TGTGCCAGCAGTGAAGCGGGGGGGGTAACAGATACGCAGTATTTT
TRBV7-2	TRBJ2-7	NA	NA	CASSYGSADEQYF	TGTGCCAGCAGCTACGGGTCCGCGGACGAGCAGTACTTC
TRBV7-9	TRBJ1-5	once	NA	CASSLAETGGQPQHF	TGTGCCAGCAGCTTAGCGGAGACAGGAGGTCAGCCCCAGCATTTT
TRBV19	TRBJ2-3	NA	TRBD1	CASSSPGQGAKVVTDTQYF	TGTGCCAGTAGTTCGCCGGGACAGGGGGCCAAGGTGGTCACAGATACGCAGTATTTT
TRBV4-2	TRBJ2-3	NA	TRBD1	CASSRDRGIDTQYF	TGTGCCAGCAGCCGGGACAGGGGAATAGATACGCAGTATTTT
TRBV6-5	TRBJ2-7	NA	TRBD2	CASSRSGRSYEQYF	TGTGCCAGCAGCCGTAGCGGGAGATCCTACGAGCAGTACTTC
TRBV5-6	TRBJ1-6	NA	TRBD1	CASSLRQGGNSPLHF	TGTGCCAGCAGCTTGAGGCAGGGGGGCAATTCACCCCTCCACTTT
TRBV30	TRBJ1-2	NA	NA	CAWSGYGYTF	TGTGCCTGGTCAGGGTATGGCTACACCTTC
TRBV10-2	TRBJ2-7	NA	NA	CVTGLPGEEQYF	TGCGTTACGGGACTCCCCGGAGAGGAGCAGTACTTC
TRBV7-9	TRBJ1-4	NA	TRBD1	CASSFIGGKTNEKLFF	TGTGCCAGCAGCTTTATAGGGGGCAAGACTAATGAAAAACTGTTTTTT
TRBV19	TRBJ1-1	NA	TRBD1	CASSTGQGKNTEAFF	TGTGCCAGTAGTACGGGACAGGGAAAGAACACTGAAGCTTTCTTT